Listed here is a single T cell receptor beta chain. The antigen remains undetermined. Germline V CDR1 and CDR2: MGHRA, YSYEKL. The CDR3 contains 14 residues. Trimming shortened V by 0 bases and J by 1 base, and 6 bases separated the two germline ends. Obtained from alopecia areata patients were lesional scalp punch biopsies along with peripheral blood. This specimen belongs to a study of CD8+ T cells in alopecia areata. Turning to the study itself: Each of the treated patients was given oral tofacitinib, 5 to 10 mg twice daily, for moderate-to-severe alopecia areata. Findings of the study overall: There were also resident alphabeta T cells of normal skin sequenced in scalp samples. Clonality exceeded that of normal scalp in lesional scalp, most notably in alopecia totalis/universalis.

Reverse transcription of extracted RNA yielded cDNA, which provided the sequencing template. Profiled with immunoSEQ multiplex PCR; TCRdb holds only in-frame clones, not every one. Here the sample spans about 180,000 clones, around 64% being singletons. This receptor was identified in a human donor with alopecia areata. The source material was CD8+ T cells sorted from blood, sampled at week 0. This chain connects TRBV4-1 to TRBJ2-5; D unresolved. CDR3 bases: TGCGCCAGCAGCCAAGATTGGTCCCAAGAGACCCAGTACTTC. It specifies CASSQDWSQETQYF.